This TCR beta chain was sequenced during a study of blood T cell repertoires in COVID-19. As for the study in general: COVID-19 samples from acute and convalescent phases originated in the United States, Italy and Spain. PBMCs, B-cell-depleted T cells, or T cells were the source of the cDNA or gDNA that made up the material.

Per the study methods: Using reference gene primer amplification, nucleated cell counts were estimated. Sequencing was performed with immunoSEQ multiplex PCR; in TCRdb, only in-frame clones are kept and a portion is missing. Clone size and V and J calls were adopted from that table, with D and trimming inferred from the DNA. The table records about 270,000 clones, 86% of them present only once. In terms of age and location, participants ranged from roughly 18 to 95 years and lived in under 30 US areas. Per the germline V gene, CDR1 is MNHEY and CDR2 is SVGAGI. V dropped 7 bases and J dropped 6 bases, with 21 bases sitting between them. This CDR3 is 15 amino acids long.

Input material: PBMCs or T cells enriched from blood (not recorded which). The chain joins TRBV6-5 to TRBJ1-1; tentatively, D is TRBD1 (6 bases). This clonotype was sampled from a woman aged 18-35 years who had recovered from COVID-19. The CDR3 bases are TGTGCCAGCATTCCGAGGGGGTCGTCCGGGCCTGAAGCTTTCTTT. Translated: CASIPRGSSGPEAFF.